The rows below give T cell receptor beta chains drawn from one sample of a study of blood T cell repertoires in COVID-19. Assay: immunoSEQ multiplex PCR; the TCRdb copy retains only in-frame clones and omits some. The sample yields some 310,000 clones, 85% to 90% seen once. Sequencing was carried out using peripheral blood. Source of these receptors: a woman younger than 45 with COVID-19, enrolled during active disease. Both conserved end residues are part of each CDR3. The D gene is left open where the match is weak.

j_gene: TRBJ2-6
d_gene: .
v_gene: TRBV7-9
CDR3nt: TGTGCCAGCAGCTCCAGACTCTCTGGGGCCAACGTCCTGACTTTC
CDR3aa: CASSSRLSGANVLTF

j_gene: TRBJ2-3
d_gene: .
v_gene: TRBV15
CDR3nt: TGTGCCACCAGCAGGGGGGCGGGAGCGGCAGATACGCAGTATTTT
CDR3aa: CATSRGAGAADTQYF

j_gene: TRBJ2-1
d_gene: .
v_gene: TRBV3-1/TRBV3-2
CDR3nt: TGTGCCAGCAGCCAAGTGGAGGGGAGAAGTTCGTTCGGGGGTGAATACAATGAGCAGTTCTTC
CDR3aa: CASSQVEGRSSFGGEYNEQFF

j_gene: TRBJ1-6
d_gene: .
v_gene: TRBV5-4
CDR3nt: TGTGCCAGCAGCTCACGGACTGGCAATAATTCACCCCTCCACTTT
CDR3aa: CASSSRTGNNSPLHF

j_gene: TRBJ2-7
d_gene: .
v_gene: TRBV19
CDR3nt: TGTGCCAGTAGAAATCCGGGACACCCGTGGCAGTACTTC
CDR3aa: CASRNPGHPWQYF

j_gene: TRBJ1-5
d_gene: .
v_gene: TRBV3-1/TRBV3-2
CDR3nt: TGTGCCAGCAGCTTGCAGTTTAGCAATCAGCCCCAGCATTTT
CDR3aa: CASSLQFSNQPQHF

j_gene: TRBJ1-1
d_gene: .
v_gene: TRBV3-1/TRBV3-2
CDR3nt: TGTGCCAGCAGCCAAGTCCGGGACACTGAAGCTTTCTTT
CDR3aa: CASSQVRDTEAFF

j_gene: TRBJ2-7
d_gene: .
v_gene: TRBV19
CDR3nt: TGTGCCAGTAGTCCCACCGGCGGTGATAGGCCCTACGAGCAGTACTTC
CDR3aa: CASSPTGGDRPYEQYF

j_gene: TRBJ1-4
d_gene: TRBD1
v_gene: TRBV3-1/TRBV3-2
CDR3nt: TGTGCCAGCAGCTCCCGGGACAGGGTAACTAATGAAAAACTGTTTTTT
CDR3aa: CASSSRDRVTNEKLFF

j_gene: TRBJ1-5
d_gene: .
v_gene: TRBV7-2
CDR3nt: TGTGCCAGCAGCTTAGAGGAGGGGAGCAATCAGCCCCAGCATTTT
CDR3aa: CASSLEEGSNQPQHF

j_gene: TRBJ1-2
d_gene: TRBD1
v_gene: TRBV2
CDR3nt: TGTGCCAGCGCCGTCGGGGGCGGGACAGGCGGTGGCTACACCTTC
CDR3aa: CASAVGGGTGGGYTF

j_gene: TRBJ2-7
d_gene: TRBD1
v_gene: TRBV3-1/TRBV3-2
CDR3nt: TGTGCCAGCAGGGCTTCGGACAGGGCCTACGAGCAGTACTTC
CDR3aa: CASRASDRAYEQYF